The entry that follows covers one TCR beta chain sequence. Its target is not known. This sample stems from a study of cytomegalovirus exposure and HLA in healthy donors. General study points: Most TCR sequences showed up rarely, but some public TCRs showed up in many donors.

Some clones are missing from TCRdb's copy, which holds only in-frame ones; the method was immunoSEQ multiplex PCR. Found here are approximately 260,000 clones, approximately 83% of them singletons; the top ten hold around 1.2%. The TCR comes from a woman aged 30 to 39 in good health and CMV-seropositive. The material sequenced was PBMCs.

CDR3 coding DNA: TGTGCCAGCAGTGGGGCGGGACTAGCAGAAGAGACCCAGTACTTC. It translates to CASSGAGLAEETQYF. The V and J genes are TRBV2 and TRBJ2-5, with TRBD2 identical over 9 bases. Germline V CDR1 and CDR2: SNHLY, FYNNEI. This CDR3 is 15 amino acids long. V trimming: 4 bases; J trimming: 3 bases; junction bases outside the gene matches: 6. Filled out from reference TRBV2 and TRBJ2-5, the complete variable domain reads EPEVTQTPSHQVTQMGQEVILRCVPISNHLYFYWYRQILGQKVEFLVSFYNNEISEKSEIFDDQFSVERPDGSNFTLKIRSTKLEDSAMYFCASSGAGLAEETQYFGPGTRLLVL.